Below, one T cell receptor (beta chain) is given with its context. What it recognizes is unknown. CCR7-negative CD45RA+ TemRA cells were combined with CD45RO+ cells to form CD8 memory. Assay used: immunoSEQ multiplex PCR; TCRdb lists only in-frame clones, some missing. This table has about 96,000 clones, 68% appearing once. The sample belongs to a study of shared clonotypes between healthy human individuals. Whole-study findings and limits: The study found approximately 5% of naive CD4 clonotypes shared across a handful of donors.

Germline V gene lookup returns CDR1 MDHEN and CDR2 SYDVKM. CDR3 length: 15 amino acids. The V gene lost 6 bases and the J gene lost 5 bases, with 17 bases spanning the gap. The V call is TRBV28, the J call TRBJ1-5; D gene unclear. The specimen was memory CD8+ T cells sorted from blood. Specified subset: CD45RO+ cells pooled with CCR7-negative TemRA cells. The clonotype was recovered from a man younger than 40 in good health. The CDR3 nucleotides read TGTGCCAGCAGCAAACCACCCGCCGGAGATCAGCCCCAGCATTTT. Its protein product is CASSKPPAGDQPQHF.